This is a list of T cell receptor beta chains from one sample in a study of T cells in Graves' hyperthyroidism and ophthalmopathy. TCRdb processed the multiplex PCR reads anew with MiXCR; each CDR3 protein has one entry. The repertoire holds some 620,000 distinct CDR3 sequences, with 15% to 20% as singletons. Sequencing used blood. These receptors all come from a woman between 25 and 40 years old with Graves' hyperthyroidism. The CDR3 runs from the conserved cysteine through the conserved F or W. D genes are given only for firm matches. Size is stated for part of the rows, as once, few or many counts, or as a class when the clone is expanded.

D | J | size | V | CDR3 | DNA
- | TRBJ2-7 | few | TRBV3-1 | CASSPLADSSYEQYF | TGTGCCAGCAGTCCCTTAGCGGATAGCTCCTACGAGCAGTACTTC
- | TRBJ1-2 | few | TRBV7-9 | CASSSLLGLYGYTF | TGTGCCAGCAGTAGTTTGTTGGGTCTCTATGGCTACACCTTC
- | TRBJ1-1 | many | TRBV2 | CASSGEGRINTEAFF | TGTGCCAGCAGTGGTGAGGGACGGATTAACACTGAAGCTTTCTTT
- | TRBJ1-1 | - | TRBV4-1 | CASSQSVPMNTEAFF | TGCGCCAGCAGCCAATCAGTCCCTATGAACACTGAAGCTTTCTTT
TRBD1 | TRBJ1-2 | - | TRBV30 | CAWSVKGQSGFYGYTF | TGTGCCTGGAGTGTAAAGGGACAGTCAGGTTTCTATGGCTACACCTTC
- | TRBJ1-1 | - | TRBV10-1 | CASRLAKNTEAFF | TGCGCCAGCCGGCTGGCGAAGAACACTGAAGCTTTCTTT
- | TRBJ1-1 | many | TRBV20-1 | CSARGGTGGLNTEAFF | TGCAGTGCTAGAGGGGGTACAGGAGGGCTGAACACTGAAGCTTTCTTT
- | TRBJ1-6 | many | TRBV2 | CASSPRGGSPLHF | TGTGCCAGCAGCCCACGTGGGGGTTCACCCCTCCACTTT
TRBD2 | TRBJ2-3 | - | TRBV24-1 | CATSETGGRASTDTQYF | TGTGCCACCAGTGAAACGGGGGGGAGGGCTAGCACAGATACGCAGTATTTT
- | TRBJ1-6 | - | TRBV27 | CASSEPGPPGGALHF | TGTGCCAGCAGTGAACCCGGGCCCCCTGGAGGGGCCCTCCACTTT
- | TRBJ1-1 | few | TRBV5-6 | CASSLVRGFVATGTEAFF | TGTGCCAGCAGCTTGGTTCGGGGGTTTGTGGCCACGGGCACTGAAGCTTTCTTT
TRBD1 | TRBJ1-1 | many | TRBV7-9 | CASSPRDSPGDTEAFF | TGTGCCAGCAGCCCAAGGGACAGCCCTGGGGACACTGAAGCTTTCTTT
- | TRBJ2-1 | many | TRBV28 | CASSFGTDNEQFF | TGTGCCAGCAGTTTTGGGACGGACAATGAGCAGTTCTTC
- | TRBJ2-7 | few | TRBV27 | CASSLVMVGTYEQYF | TGTGCCAGCAGTTTAGTCATGGTGGGAACCTACGAGCAGTACTTC
- | TRBJ1-3 | many | TRBV6-1 | CASTFHPSGNTIYF | TGTGCCAGCACTTTCCATCCCTCTGGAAACACCATATATTTT
TRBD2 | TRBJ2-2 | few | TRBV20-1 | CSTGLAAGELFF | TGCAGTACGGGACTAGCAGCCGGGGAGCTGTTTTTT
- | TRBJ2-7 | - | TRBV20-1 | CSASDGIEQYF | TGCAGTGCATCCGACGGAATCGAGCAGTACTTC
- | TRBJ2-1 | many | TRBV27 | CASSLSAQPSYNEQFF | TGTGCCAGCAGTTTATCTGCACAGCCTTCCTACAATGAGCAGTTCTTC
- | TRBJ2-5 | many | TRBV28 | CASSESGTPKETQYF | TGTGCCAGCAGTGAGAGCGGGACACCAAAAGAGACCCAGTACTTC
- | TRBJ1-4 | - | TRBV5-4 | CAGSPGATNEKLFF | TGTGCCGGCAGCCCCGGTGCCACCAACGAAAAACTGTTTTTT
- | TRBJ1-6 | - | TRBV28 | CASRQDDSPLHF | TGTGCCAGCAGGCAAGACGACTCGCCCCTCCACTTT
TRBD2 | TRBJ2-1 | - | TRBV4-2 | CASSQATSETNNEQFF | TGTGCCAGCAGCCAAGCAACTAGCGAGACTAACAATGAGCAGTTCTTC
- | TRBJ2-2 | many | TRBV7-3 | CATRWTTSGELFF | TGTGCCACCAGATGGACTACCTCCGGGGAGCTGTTTTTT
TRBD1 | TRBJ2-7 | many | TRBV7-2 | CASSLVQGLGSYEQYF | TGTGCCAGCAGCTTAGTACAGGGGCTGGGATCCTACGAGCAGTACTTC
- | TRBJ2-2 | many | TRBV28 | CANSGTGNTGELFF | TGTGCCAACTCCGGGACGGGAAACACCGGGGAGCTGTTTTTT
TRBD1 | TRBJ2-2 | few | TRBV7-2 | CASSPLQGPGELFF | TGTGCCAGCAGCCCATTACAGGGGCCCGGGGAGCTGTTTTTT
TRBD2 | TRBJ2-1 | - | TRBV19 | CASSILLAGADEQFF | TGTGCCAGTAGTATTCTGCTAGCGGGAGCAGATGAGCAGTTCTTC
TRBD2 | TRBJ2-1 | many | TRBV6-2/TRBV6-3 | CASSYRSSGYNEQFF | TGTGCCAGCAGTTACAGGTCTAGCGGGTACAATGAGCAGTTCTTC
TRBD2 | TRBJ2-1 | many | TRBV12-3/TRBV12-4 | CASISNAKSGSDEQFF | TGTGCCAGCATTTCGAATGCCAAGAGCGGGAGCGATGAGCAGTTCTTC
TRBD1 | TRBJ1-2 | few | TRBV5-1 | CASSLEQGAHGYTF | TGCGCCAGCAGCTTGGAGCAGGGGGCCCATGGCTACACCTTC
TRBD1 | TRBJ2-3 | many | TRBV11-3 | CASSRQGRGGDTQYF | TGTGCCAGCAGCCGACAGGGGCGAGGTGGAGATACGCAGTATTTT
- | TRBJ1-5 | - | TRBV27 | CASSSGAKGGSQPQHF | TGTGCCAGCAGTTCCGGGGCCAAGGGCGGAAGTCAGCCCCAGCATTTT
TRBD1 | TRBJ1-5 | - | TRBV7-2 | CASSWTGRNQPQHF | TGTGCCAGCAGCTGGACAGGGCGTAATCAGCCCCAGCATTTT
- | TRBJ2-6 | - | TRBV20-1 | CSARVMGTGANVLTF | TGCAGTGCTAGAGTGATGGGTACCGGGGCCAACGTCCTGACTTTC
- | TRBJ1-3 | few | TRBV6-1 | CASRTASGNTIYF | TGTGCCAGCAGGACAGCCTCTGGAAACACCATATATTTT
- | TRBJ1-4 | - | TRBV3-1 | CASSQAVYDVKLFF | TGTGCCAGCAGCCAAGCCGTTTATGATGTAAAACTGTTTTTT
- | TRBJ1-3 | - | TRBV28 | CATATYGAGNTIYF | TGTGCCACCGCCACTTACGGGGCTGGAAACACCATATATTTT
- | TRBJ1-2 | - | TRBV20-1 | CSARLSLANYGYTF | TGCAGTGCTAGATTGTCATTAGCTAACTATGGCTACACCTTC
- | TRBJ2-1 | many | TRBV12-3/TRBV12-4 | CASSFYTYNEQFF | TGTGCCAGCAGTTTTTACACTTACAATGAGCAGTTCTTC
- | TRBJ1-2 | many | TRBV6-1 | CASSAQGGYGYTF | TGTGCCAGCAGTGCCCAGGGAGGCTATGGCTACACCTTC
- | TRBJ1-1 | many | TRBV3-1 | CASSQGRAGLEAFF | TGTGCCAGCAGCCAAGGACGAGCCGGGTTAGAAGCTTTCTTT
- | TRBJ1-3 | few | TRBV28 | CASTDTAGSGNTIYF | TGTGCCAGCACCGACACGGCTGGATCTGGAAACACCATATATTTT
- | TRBJ1-1 | - | TRBV5-5 | CASRPGVLTEAFF | TGTGCCAGCAGACCAGGCGTTTTAACTGAAGCTTTCTTT
TRBD1 | TRBJ2-7 | many | TRBV28 | CASSVTGTGFSYEQYF | TGTGCCAGCAGCGTAACCGGGACAGGGTTCTCCTACGAGCAGTACTTC
- | TRBJ2-5 | many | TRBV2 | CASSEGAQGTQYF | TGTGCCAGCAGTGAAGGGGCCCAAGGGACCCAGTACTTC
TRBD1 | TRBJ2-3 | - | TRBV19 | CASSILRQGAGDTQYF | TGTGCCAGTAGTATACTGCGGCAGGGGGCCGGAGATACGCAGTATTTT
TRBD1 | TRBJ1-4 | few | TRBV11-3 | CASSKQGMGEKLFF | TGTGCCAGCAGCAAACAGGGGATGGGGGAAAAACTGTTTTTT
TRBD2 | TRBJ2-3 | - | TRBV5-1 | CASSLYLAVSTDTQYF | TGCGCCAGCAGCTTATACCTAGCGGTTAGCACAGATACGCAGTATTTT
- | TRBJ2-7 | few | TRBV6-2/TRBV6-3 | CASSYEVGASRSYEQYF | TGTGCCAGCAGTTACGAGGTGGGGGCCAGCCGTTCCTACGAGCAGTACTTC
- | TRBJ2-3 | many | TRBV5-1 | CASSLFGRGGTDTQYF | TGCGCCAGCAGCTTGTTCGGGAGAGGCGGGACAGATACGCAGTATTTT